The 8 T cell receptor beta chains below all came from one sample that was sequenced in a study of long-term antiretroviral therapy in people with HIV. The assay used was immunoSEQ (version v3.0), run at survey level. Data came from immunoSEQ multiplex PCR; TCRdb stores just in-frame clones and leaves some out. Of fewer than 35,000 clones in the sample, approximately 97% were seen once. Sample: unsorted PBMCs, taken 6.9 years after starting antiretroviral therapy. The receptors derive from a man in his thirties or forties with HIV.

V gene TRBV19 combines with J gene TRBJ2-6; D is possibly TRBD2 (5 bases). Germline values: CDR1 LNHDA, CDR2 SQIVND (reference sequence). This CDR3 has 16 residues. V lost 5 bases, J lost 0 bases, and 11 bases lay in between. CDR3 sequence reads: CASSFRETSGANVLTF. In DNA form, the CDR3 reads TGTGCCAGTAGTTTCCGGGAAACCTCTGGGGCCAACGTCCTGACTTTC. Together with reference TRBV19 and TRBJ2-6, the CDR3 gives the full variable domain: DGGITQSPKYLFRKEGQNVTLSCEQNLNHDAMYWYRQDPGQGLRLIYYSQIVNDFQKGDIAEGYSVSREKKESFPLTVTSAQKNPTAFYLCASSFRETSGANVLTFGAGSRLTVL.

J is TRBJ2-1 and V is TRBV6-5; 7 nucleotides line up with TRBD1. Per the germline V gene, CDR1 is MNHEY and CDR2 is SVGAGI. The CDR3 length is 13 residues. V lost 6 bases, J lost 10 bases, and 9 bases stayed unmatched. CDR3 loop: CASSSKTGVEQFF. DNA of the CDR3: TGTGCCAGCAGCTCTAAAACAGGGGTCGAGCAGTTCTTC.

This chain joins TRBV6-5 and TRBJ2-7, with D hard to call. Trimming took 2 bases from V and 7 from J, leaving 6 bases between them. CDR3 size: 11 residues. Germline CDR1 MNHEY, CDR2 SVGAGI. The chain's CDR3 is CASSYGREQYF. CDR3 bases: TGTGCCAGCAGTTACGGACGGGAGCAGTACTTC.

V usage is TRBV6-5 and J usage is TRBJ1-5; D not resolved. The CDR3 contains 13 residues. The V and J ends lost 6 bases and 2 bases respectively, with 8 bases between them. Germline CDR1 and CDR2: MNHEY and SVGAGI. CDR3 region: CASSPTRNQPQHF. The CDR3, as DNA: TGTGCCAGCAGCCCCACACGCAATCAGCCCCAGCATTTT.

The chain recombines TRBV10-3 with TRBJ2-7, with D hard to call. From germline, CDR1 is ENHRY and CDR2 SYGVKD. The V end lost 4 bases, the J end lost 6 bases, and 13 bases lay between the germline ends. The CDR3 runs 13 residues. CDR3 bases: TGTGCCATCAGTGGCGGACCCTTTGGCGAGCAGTACTTC. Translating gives CAISGGPFGEQYF.

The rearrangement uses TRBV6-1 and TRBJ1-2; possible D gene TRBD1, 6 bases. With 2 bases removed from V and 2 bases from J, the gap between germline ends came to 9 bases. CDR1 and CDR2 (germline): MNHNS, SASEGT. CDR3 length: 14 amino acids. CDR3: CASSERGQNYGYTF. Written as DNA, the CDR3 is TGTGCCAGCAGTGAACGGGGGCAGAACTATGGCTACACCTTC.

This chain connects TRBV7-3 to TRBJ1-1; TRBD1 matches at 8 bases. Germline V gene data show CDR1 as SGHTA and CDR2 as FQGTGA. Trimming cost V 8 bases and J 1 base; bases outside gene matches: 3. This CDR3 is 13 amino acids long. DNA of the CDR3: TGTGCCAGCGCGACAGGGGCGAACACTGAAGCTTTCTTT. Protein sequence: CASATGANTEAFF.

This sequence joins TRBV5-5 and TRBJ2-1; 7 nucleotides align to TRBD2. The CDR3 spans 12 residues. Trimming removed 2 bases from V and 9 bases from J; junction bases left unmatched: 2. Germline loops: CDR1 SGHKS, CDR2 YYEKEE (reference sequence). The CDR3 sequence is CASSFGGGEQFF. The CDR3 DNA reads TGTGCCAGCAGCTTTGGCGGGGGTGAGCAGTTCTTC. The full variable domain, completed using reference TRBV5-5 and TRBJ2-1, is DAGVTQSPTHLIKTRGQQVTLRCSPISGHKSVSWYQQVLGQGPQFIFQYYEKEERGRGNFPDRFSARQFPNYSSELNVNALLLGDSALYLCASSFGGGEQFFGPGTRLTVL.